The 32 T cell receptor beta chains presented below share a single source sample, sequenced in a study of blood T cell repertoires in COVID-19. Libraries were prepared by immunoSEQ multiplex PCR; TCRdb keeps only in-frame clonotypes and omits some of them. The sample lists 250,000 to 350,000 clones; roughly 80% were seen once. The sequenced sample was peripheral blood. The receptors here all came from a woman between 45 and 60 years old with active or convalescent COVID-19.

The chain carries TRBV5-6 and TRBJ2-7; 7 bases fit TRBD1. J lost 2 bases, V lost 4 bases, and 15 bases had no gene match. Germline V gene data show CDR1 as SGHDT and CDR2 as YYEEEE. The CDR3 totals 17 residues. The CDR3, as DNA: TGTGCCAGCAGCATACAGGGGAGAACCTGGGGACCCTACGAGCAGTACTTC. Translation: CASSIQGRTWGPYEQYF.

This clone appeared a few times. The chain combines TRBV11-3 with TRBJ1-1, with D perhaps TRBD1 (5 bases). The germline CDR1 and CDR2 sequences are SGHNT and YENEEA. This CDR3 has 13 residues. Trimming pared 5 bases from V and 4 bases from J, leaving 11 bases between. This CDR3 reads CASSIRGSTEAFF. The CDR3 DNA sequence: TGTGCCAGCAGCATTAGGGGAAGCACTGAAGCTTTCTTT.

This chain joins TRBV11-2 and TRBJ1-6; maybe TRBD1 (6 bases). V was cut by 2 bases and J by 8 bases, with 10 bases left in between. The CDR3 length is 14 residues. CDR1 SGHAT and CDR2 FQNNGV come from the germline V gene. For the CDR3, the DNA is TGTGCCAGCAGCTTACAGGGGTCGGATTCACCCCTCCACTTT. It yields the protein CASSLQGSDSPLHF.

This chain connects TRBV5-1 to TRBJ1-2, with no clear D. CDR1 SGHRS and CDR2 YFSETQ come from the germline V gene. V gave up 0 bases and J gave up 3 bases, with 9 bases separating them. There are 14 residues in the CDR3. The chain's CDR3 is CASSLDPQDYGYTF. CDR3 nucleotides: TGCGCCAGCAGCTTGGACCCACAAGACTATGGCTACACCTTC.

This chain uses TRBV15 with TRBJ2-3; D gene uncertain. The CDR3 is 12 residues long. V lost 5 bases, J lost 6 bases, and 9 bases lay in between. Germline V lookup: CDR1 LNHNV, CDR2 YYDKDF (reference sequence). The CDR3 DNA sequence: TGTGCCACCAGCCCTACCGGGGATACGCAGTATTTT. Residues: CATSPTGDTQYF.

The CDR3 sequence: CASSQPSGLTDTQYF. The CDR3 DNA follows: TGTGCCAGCAGCCAGCCTAGCGGACTCACAGATACGCAGTATTTT. The V and J genes are TRBV3-1 (or the pseudogene TRBV3-2) and TRBJ2-3; 7 nucleotides agree with TRBD2. The CDR3 totals 15 residues. Per the germline V gene, CDR1 is LGHDT and CDR2 is YNNKEL (reference sequence). The junction had 5 bases not matched to a gene; V was cut back by 3 bases and J by 2 bases.

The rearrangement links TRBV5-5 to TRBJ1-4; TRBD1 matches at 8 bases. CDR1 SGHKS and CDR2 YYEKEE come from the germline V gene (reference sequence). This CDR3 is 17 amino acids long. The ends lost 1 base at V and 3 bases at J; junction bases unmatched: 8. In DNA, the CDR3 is TGTGCCAGCAGCTTGTGGACAGGGATTTCGGCTAATGAAAAACTGTTTTTT. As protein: CASSLWTGISANEKLFF.

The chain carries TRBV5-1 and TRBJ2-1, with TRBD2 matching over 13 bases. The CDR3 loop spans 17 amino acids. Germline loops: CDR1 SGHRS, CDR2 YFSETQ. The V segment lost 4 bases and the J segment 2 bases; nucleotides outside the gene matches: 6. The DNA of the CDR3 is TGCGCCAGCAGCCAGGGACTAGCGGGGAGGACCTACAATGAGCAGTTCTTC. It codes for CASSQGLAGRTYNEQFF. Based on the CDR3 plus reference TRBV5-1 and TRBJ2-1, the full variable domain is KAGVTQTPRYLIKTRGQQVTLSCSPISGHRSVSWYQQTPGQGLQFLFEYFSETQRNKGNFPGRFSGRQFSNSRSEMNVSTLELGDSALYLCASSQGLAGRTYNEQFFGPGTRLTVL.

The CDR3 here is CASSRTSGLSTDTQYF. CDR3 sequence (DNA): TGTGCCAGCAGCAGGACTAGCGGCCTTAGCACAGATACGCAGTATTTT. This chain joins TRBV5-4 and TRBJ2-3; TRBD2 matches at 10 bases. J lost 0 bases, V lost 4 bases, and 5 bases had no gene match. The germline CDR1 and CDR2 sequences are SGHNT and YYREEE (reference sequence). The CDR3 sequence is 16 residues long.

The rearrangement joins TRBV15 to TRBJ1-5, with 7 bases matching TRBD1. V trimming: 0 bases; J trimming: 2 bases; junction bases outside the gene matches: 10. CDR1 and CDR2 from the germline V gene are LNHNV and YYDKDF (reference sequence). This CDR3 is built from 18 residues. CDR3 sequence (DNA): TGTGCCACCAGCAGAGATTACCGGGACAGCGATGGCAATCAGCCCCAGCATTTT. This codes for CATSRDYRDSDGNQPQHF.

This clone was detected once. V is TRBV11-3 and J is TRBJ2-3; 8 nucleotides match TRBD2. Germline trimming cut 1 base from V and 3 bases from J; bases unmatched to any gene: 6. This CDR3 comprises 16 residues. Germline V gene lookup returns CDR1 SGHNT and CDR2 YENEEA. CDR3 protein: CASSLGVAGTTDTQYF. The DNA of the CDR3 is TGTGCCAGCAGCTTAGGGGTAGCGGGAACGACAGATACGCAGTATTTT.

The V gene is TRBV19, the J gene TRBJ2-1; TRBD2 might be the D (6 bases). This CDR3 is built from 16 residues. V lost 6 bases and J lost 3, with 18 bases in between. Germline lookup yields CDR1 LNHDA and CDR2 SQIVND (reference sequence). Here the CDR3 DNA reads TGTGCCAGTAGACTCTCTAGCGTAAAGGTCTACAATGAGCAGTTCTTC. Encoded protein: CASRLSSVKVYNEQFF.

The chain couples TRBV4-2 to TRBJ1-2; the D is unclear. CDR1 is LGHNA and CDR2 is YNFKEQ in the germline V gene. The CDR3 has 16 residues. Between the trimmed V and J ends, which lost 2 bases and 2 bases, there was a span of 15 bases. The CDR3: CASSQTPKRRNYGYTF. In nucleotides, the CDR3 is TGTGCCAGCAGCCAAACCCCCAAGCGTAGGAACTATGGCTACACCTTC.

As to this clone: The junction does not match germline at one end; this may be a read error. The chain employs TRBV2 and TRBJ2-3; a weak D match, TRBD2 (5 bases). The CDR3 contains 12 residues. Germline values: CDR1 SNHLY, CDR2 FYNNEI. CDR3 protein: CASSEERNIGDF. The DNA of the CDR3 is TGTGCCAGCAGTGAGGAGCGGAACATCGGGGATTTT. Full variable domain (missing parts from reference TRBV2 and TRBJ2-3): EPEVTQTPSHQVTQMGQEVILRCVPISNHLYFYWYRQILGQKVEFLVSFYNNEISEKSEIFDDQFSVERPDGSNFTLKIRSTKLEDSAMYFCASSEERNIGDFGPGTRLTVL.

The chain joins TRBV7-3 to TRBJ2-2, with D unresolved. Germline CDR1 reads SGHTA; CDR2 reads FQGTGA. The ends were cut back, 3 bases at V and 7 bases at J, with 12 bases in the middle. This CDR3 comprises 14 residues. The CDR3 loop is CASSFHDTNGELFF. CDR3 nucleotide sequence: TGTGCCAGCAGCTTCCATGATACAAACGGGGAGCTGTTTTTT.

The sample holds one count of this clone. CDR3 sequence reads: CASRSMGGEQYF. The CDR3 region has the DNA TGTGCCAGCAGATCGATGGGGGGCGAGCAGTACTTC. The chain recombines TRBV25-1 with TRBJ2-7; TRBD2 might be the D (6 bases). V was clipped by 6 bases and J by 6 bases, with 12 bases between them. Germline loops: CDR1 MGHDK, CDR2 SYGVNS. This CDR3 contains 12 residues.

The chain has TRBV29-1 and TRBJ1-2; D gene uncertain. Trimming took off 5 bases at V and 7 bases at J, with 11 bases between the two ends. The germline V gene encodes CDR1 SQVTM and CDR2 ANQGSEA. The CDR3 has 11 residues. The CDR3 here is CSVSSGSGYTF. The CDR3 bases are TGCAGCGTTAGTAGTGGGAGTGGCTACACCTTC.

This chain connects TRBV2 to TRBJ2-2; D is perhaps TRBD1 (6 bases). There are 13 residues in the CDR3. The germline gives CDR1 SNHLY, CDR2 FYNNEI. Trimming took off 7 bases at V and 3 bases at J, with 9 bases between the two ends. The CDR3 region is CASKTGYTGELFF. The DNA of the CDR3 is TGTGCCAGCAAAACAGGGTACACCGGGGAGCTGTTTTTT. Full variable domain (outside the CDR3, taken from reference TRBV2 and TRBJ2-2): EPEVTQTPSHQVTQMGQEVILRCVPISNHLYFYWYRQILGQKVEFLVSFYNNEISEKSEIFDDQFSVERPDGSNFTLKIRSTKLEDSAMYFCASKTGYTGELFFGEGSRLTVL.

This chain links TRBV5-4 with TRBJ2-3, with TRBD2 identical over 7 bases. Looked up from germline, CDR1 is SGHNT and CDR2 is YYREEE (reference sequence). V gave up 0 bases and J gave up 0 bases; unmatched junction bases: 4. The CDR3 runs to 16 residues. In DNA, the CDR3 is TGTGCCAGCAGCTTGGGCGGGAGATTGAGCACAGATACGCAGTATTTT. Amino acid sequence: CASSLGGRLSTDTQYF.

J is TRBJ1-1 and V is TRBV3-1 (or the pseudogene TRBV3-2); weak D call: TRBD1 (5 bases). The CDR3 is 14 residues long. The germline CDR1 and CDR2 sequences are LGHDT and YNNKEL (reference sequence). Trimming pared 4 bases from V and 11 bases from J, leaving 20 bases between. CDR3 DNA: TGTGCCAGCAGCCGCCCGGGACTTACTACAAATGCTTTCTTT. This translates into CASSRPGLTTNAFF.

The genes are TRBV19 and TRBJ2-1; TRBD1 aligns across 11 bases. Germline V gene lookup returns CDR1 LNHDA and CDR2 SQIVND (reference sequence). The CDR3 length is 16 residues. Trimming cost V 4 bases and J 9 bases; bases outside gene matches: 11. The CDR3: CASSTRDRGVPGEQFF. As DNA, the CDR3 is TGTGCCAGTAGTACCCGGGACAGGGGGGTCCCGGGTGAGCAGTTCTTC.

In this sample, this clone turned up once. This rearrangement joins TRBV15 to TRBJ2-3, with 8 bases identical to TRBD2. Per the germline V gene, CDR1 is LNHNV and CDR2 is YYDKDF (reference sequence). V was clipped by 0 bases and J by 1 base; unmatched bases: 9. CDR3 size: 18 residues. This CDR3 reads CATSRDSRGAVGTDTQYF. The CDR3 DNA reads TGTGCCACCAGCAGAGATTCGCGGGGGGCCGTAGGCACAGATACGCAGTATTTT.

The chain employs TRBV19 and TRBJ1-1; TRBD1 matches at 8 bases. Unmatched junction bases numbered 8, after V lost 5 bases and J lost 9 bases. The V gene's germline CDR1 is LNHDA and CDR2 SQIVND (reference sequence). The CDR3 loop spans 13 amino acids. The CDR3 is CASSAPDRDQAFF. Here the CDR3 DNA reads TGTGCCAGTAGTGCCCCGGACAGGGACCAAGCTTTCTTT.

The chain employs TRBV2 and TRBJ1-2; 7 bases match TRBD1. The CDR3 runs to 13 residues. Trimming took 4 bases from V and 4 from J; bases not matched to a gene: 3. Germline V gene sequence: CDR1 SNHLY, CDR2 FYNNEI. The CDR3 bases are TGTGCCAGCAGTGTGTGGGACAGCTATGGCTACACCTTC. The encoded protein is CASSVWDSYGYTF.

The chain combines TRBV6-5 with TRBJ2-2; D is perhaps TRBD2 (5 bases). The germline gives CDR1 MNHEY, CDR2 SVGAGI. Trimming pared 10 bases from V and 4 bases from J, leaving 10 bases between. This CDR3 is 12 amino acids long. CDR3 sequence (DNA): TGTGCCACAAGGGAGAGCACCGGGGAGCTGTTTTTT. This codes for CATRESTGELFF.

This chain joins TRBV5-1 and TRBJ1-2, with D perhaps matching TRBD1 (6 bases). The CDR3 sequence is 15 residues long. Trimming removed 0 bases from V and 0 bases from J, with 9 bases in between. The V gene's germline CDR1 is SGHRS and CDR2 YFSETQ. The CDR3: CASSLATGPNYGYTF. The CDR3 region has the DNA TGCGCCAGCAGCTTGGCCACAGGGCCTAACTATGGCTACACCTTC.

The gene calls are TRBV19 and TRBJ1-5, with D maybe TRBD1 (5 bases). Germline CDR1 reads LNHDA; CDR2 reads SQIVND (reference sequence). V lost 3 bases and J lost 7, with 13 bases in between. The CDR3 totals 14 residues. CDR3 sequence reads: CASSIDPGRQPQHF. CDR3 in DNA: TGTGCCAGTAGTATTGATCCAGGGCGCCAGCCCCAGCATTTT.

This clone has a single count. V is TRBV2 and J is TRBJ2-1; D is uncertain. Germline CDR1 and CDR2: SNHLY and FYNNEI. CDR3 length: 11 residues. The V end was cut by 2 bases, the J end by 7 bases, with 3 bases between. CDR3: CASSEQNEQFF. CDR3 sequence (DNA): TGTGCCAGCAGTGAACAGAATGAGCAGTTCTTC. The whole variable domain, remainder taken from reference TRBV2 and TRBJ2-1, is EPEVTQTPSHQVTQMGQEVILRCVPISNHLYFYWYRQILGQKVEFLVSFYNNEISEKSEIFDDQFSVERPDGSNFTLKIRSTKLEDSAMYFCASSEQNEQFFGPGTRLTVL.

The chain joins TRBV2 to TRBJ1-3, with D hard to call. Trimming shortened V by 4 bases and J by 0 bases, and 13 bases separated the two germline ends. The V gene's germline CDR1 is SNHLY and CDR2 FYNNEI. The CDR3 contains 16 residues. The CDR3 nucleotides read TGTGCCAGCAGTGTGTGGGGAGCTGGCTCTGGAAACACCATATATTTT. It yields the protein CASSVWGAGSGNTIYF.

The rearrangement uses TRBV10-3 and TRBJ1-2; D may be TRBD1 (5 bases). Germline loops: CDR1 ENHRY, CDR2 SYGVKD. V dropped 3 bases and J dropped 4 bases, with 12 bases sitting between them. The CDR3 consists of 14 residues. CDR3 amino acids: CAISDGGRGYGYTF. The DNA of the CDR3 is TGTGCCATCAGTGATGGTGGGAGGGGCTATGGCTACACCTTC.

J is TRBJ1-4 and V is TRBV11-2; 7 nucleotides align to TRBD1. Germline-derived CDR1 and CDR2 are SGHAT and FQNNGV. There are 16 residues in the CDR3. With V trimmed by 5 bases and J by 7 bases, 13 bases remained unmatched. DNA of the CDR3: TGTGCCAGCAGCCCTAGGACAGGCGCCGGGGGTGAAAAACTGTTTTTT. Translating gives CASSPRTGAGGEKLFF. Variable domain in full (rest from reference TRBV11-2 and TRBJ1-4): EAGVAQSPRYKIIEKRQSVAFWCNPISGHATLYWYQQILGQGPKLLIQFQNNGVVDDSQLPKDRFSAERLKGVDSTLKIQPAKLEDSAVYLCASSPRTGAGGEKLFFGSGTQLSVL.

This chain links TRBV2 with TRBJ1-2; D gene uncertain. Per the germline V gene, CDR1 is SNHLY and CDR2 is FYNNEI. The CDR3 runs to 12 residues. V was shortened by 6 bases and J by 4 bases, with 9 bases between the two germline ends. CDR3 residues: CASRKRLYGYTF. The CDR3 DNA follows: TGTGCCAGCAGAAAGAGACTCTATGGCTACACCTTC.